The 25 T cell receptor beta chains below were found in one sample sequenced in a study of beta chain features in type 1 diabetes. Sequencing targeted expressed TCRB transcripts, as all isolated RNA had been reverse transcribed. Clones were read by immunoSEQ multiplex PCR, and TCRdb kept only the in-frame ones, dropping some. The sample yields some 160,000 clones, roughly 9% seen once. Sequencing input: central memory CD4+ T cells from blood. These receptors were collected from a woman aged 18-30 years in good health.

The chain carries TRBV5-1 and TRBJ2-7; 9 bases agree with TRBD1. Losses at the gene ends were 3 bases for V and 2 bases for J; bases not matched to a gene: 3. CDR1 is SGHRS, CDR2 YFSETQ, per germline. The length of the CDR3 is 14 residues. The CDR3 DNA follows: TGCGCCAGCAGCTGGGGACAGGGCCCCTACGAGCAGTACTTC. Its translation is CASSWGQGPYEQYF.

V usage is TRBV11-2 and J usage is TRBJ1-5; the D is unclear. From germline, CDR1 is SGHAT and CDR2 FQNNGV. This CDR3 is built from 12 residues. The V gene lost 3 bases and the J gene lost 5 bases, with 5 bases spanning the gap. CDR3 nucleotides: TGTGCCAGCAGCTTTGCAGATCAGCCCCAGCATTTT. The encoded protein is CASSFADQPQHF.

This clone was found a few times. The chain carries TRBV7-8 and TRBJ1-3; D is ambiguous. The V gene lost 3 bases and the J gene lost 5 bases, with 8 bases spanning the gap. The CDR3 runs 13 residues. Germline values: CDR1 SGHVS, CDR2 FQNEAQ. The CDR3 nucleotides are TGTGCCAGCAGCTTTGATCTAAGAAACACCATATATTTT. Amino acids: CASSFDLRNTIYF.

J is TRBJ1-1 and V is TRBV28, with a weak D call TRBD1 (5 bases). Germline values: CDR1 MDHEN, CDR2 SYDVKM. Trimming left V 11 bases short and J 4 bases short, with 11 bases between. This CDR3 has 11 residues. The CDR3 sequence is CASGGGTEAFF. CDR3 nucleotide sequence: TGTGCCTCCGGCGGGGGCACTGAAGCTTTCTTT.

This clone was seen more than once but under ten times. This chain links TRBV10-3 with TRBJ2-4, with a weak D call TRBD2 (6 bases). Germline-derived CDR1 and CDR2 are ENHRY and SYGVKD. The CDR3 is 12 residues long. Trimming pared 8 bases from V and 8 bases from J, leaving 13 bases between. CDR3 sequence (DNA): TGTGCCATCGGGGAGGCCCCGGACATTCAGTACTTC. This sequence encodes CAIGEAPDIQYF.

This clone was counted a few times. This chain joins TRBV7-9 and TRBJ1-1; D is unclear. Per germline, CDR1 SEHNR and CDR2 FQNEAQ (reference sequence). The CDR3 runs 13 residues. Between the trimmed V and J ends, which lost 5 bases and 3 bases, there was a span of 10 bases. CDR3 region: CASSRGDYTEAFF. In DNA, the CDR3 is TGTGCCAGCAGCCGCGGGGATTACACTGAAGCTTTCTTT.

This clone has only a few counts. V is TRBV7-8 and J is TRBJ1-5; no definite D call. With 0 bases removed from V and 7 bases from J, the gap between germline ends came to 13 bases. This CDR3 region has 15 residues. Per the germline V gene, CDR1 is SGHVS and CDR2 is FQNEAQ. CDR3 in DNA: TGTGCCAGCAGCTTAGCGGTAGGCAGCGAACAGCCCCAGCATTTT. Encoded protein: CASSLAVGSEQPQHF.

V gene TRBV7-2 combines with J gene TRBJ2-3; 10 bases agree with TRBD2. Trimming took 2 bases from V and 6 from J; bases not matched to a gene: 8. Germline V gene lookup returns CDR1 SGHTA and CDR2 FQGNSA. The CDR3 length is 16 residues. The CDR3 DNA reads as TGTGCCAGCAGCTTATGGAGCGGGGGGGCCAGCGATACGCAGTATTTT. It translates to CASSLWSGGASDTQYF.

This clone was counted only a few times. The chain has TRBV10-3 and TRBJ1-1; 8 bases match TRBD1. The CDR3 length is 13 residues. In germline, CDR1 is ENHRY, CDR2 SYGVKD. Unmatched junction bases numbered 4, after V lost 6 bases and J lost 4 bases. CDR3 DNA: TGTGCCATCAGGGGCACAGGGGGCACTGAAGCTTTCTTT. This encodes CAIRGTGGTEAFF.

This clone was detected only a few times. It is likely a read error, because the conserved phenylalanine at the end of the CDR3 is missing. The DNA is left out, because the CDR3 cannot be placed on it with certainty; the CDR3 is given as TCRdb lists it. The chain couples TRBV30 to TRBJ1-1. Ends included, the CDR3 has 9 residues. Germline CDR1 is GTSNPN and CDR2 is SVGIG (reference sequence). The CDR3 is CAWRRGDFV.

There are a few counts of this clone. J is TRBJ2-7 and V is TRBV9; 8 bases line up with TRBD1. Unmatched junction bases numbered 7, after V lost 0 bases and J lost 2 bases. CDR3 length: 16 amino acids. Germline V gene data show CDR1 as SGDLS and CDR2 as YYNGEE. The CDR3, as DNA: TGTGCCAGCAGCGTAGAAGGACAGGGAGTTGCCTACGAGCAGTACTTC. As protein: CASSVEGQGVAYEQYF.

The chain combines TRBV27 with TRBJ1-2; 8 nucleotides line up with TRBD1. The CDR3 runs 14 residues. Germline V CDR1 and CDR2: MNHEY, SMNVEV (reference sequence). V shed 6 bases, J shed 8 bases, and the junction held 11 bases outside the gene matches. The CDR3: CASSEQGPGGGYTF. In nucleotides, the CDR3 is TGTGCCAGCAGCGAACAGGGACCAGGGGGCGGCTACACCTTC.

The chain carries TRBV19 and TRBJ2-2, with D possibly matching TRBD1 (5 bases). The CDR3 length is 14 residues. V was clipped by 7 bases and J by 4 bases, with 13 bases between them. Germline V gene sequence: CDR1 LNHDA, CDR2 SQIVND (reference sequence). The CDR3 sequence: CASMGQSGTGELFF. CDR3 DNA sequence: TGTGCCAGTATGGGGCAAAGTGGCACCGGGGAGCTGTTTTTT.

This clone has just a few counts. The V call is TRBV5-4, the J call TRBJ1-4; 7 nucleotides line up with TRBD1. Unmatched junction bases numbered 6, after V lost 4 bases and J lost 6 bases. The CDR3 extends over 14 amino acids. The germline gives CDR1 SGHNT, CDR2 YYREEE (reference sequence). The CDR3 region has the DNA TGTGCCAGCAGCCACAGACAGGGCGATGAAAAACTGTTTTTT. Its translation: CASSHRQGDEKLFF.

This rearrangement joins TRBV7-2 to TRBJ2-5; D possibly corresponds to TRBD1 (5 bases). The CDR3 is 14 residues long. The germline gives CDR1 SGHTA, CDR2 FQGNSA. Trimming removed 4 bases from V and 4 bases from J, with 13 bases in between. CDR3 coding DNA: TGTGCCAGCAGCTCGCCGCAGGGTGGAGAGACCCAGTACTTC. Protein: CASSSPQGGETQYF.

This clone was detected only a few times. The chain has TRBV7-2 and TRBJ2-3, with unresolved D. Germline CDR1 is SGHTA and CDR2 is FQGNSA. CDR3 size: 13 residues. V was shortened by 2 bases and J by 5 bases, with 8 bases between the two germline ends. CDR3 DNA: TGTGCCAGCAGCTTAAATGAGCAAGATACGCAGTATTTT. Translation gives CASSLNEQDTQYF.

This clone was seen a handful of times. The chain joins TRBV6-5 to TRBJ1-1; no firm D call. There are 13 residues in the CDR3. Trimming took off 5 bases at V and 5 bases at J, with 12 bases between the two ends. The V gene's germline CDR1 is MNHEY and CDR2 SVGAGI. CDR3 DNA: TGTGCCAGCAGTGATCGGTGGAGGACTGAAGCTTTCTTT. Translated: CASSDRWRTEAFF.

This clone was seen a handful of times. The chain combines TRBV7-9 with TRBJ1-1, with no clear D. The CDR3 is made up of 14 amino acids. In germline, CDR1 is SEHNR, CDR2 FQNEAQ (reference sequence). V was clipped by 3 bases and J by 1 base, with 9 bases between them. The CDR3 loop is CASSLEQRNTEAFF. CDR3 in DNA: TGTGCCAGCAGCTTGGAACAGAGGAACACTGAAGCTTTCTTT. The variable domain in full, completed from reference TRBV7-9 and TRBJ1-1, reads DTGVSQNPRHKITKRGQNVTFRCDPISEHNRLYWYRQTLGQGPEFLTYFQNEAQLEKSRLLSDRFSAERPKGSFSTLEIQRTEQGDSAMYLCASSLEQRNTEAFFGQGTRLTVV.

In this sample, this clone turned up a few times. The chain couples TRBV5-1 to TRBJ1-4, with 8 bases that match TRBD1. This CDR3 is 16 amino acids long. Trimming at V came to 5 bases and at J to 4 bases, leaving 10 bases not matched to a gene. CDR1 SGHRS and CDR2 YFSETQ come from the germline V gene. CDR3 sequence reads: CASSGRTGFGNEKLFF. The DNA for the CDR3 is TGCGCCAGCAGTGGACGGACAGGGTTTGGTAATGAAAAACTGTTTTTT. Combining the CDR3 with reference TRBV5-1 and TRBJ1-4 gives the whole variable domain KAGVTQTPRYLIKTRGQQVTLSCSPISGHRSVSWYQQTPGQGLQFLFEYFSETQRNKGNFPGRFSGRQFSNSRSEMNVSTLELGDSALYLCASSGRTGFGNEKLFFGSGTQLSVL.

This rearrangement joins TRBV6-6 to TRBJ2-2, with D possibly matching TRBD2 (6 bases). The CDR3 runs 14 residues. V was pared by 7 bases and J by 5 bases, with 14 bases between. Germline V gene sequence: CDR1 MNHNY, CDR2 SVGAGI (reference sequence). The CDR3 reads CASNARDWTGELFF. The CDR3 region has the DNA TGTGCCAGCAATGCTCGGGACTGGACCGGGGAGCTGTTTTTT.

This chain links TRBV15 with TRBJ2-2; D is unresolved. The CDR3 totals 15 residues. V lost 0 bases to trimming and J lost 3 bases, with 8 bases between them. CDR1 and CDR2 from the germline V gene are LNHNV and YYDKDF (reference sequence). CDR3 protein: CATSRDSPYTGELFF. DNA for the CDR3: TGTGCCACCAGCAGAGACAGTCCATACACCGGGGAGCTGTTTTTT.

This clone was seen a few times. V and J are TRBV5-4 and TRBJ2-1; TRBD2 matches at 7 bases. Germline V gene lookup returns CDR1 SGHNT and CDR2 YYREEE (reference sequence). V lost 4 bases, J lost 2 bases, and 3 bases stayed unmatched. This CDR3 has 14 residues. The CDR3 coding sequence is TGTGCCAGCAGCGCGGGAGTCCCCTACAATGAGCAGTTCTTC. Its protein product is CASSAGVPYNEQFF.

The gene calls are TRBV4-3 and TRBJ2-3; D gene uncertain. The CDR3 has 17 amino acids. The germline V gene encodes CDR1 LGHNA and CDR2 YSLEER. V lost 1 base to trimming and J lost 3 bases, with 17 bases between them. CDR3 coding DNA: TGCGCCAGCAGCCAAGGTGGTGGAAGCGAGTATACAGATACGCAGTATTTT. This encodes CASSQGGGSEYTDTQYF.

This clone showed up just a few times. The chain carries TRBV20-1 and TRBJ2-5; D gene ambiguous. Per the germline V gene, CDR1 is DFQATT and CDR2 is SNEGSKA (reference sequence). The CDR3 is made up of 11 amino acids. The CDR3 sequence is CRAALQETQYF. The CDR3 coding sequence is TGCAGGGCAGCGCTTCAAGAGACCCAGTACTTC.

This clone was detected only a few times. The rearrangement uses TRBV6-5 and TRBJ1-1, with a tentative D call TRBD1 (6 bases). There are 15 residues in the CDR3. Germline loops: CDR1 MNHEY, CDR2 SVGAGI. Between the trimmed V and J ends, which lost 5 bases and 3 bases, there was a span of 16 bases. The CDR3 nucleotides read TGTGCCAGCAGTCGTACAGGGCGAGGATACACTGAAGCTTTCTTT. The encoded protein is CASSRTGRGYTEAFF.